Reported below is one T cell receptor (beta chain). Its target is unknown. Mismatch with germline at one junction end may stem from a read error. There are 17 residues in the CDR3. CDR1 and CDR2 from the germline V gene are SGHNT and YENEEA. Blood RNA was derived from unsorted whole blood, and germline DNA was extracted too. This entry is derived from a study of tumor-infiltrating lymphocytes in primary liver carcinoma. Study in general: Surgical resection served as treatment for the primary liver carcinoma of these patients.

Regarding the study as a whole: Tumor-blood pairs (like tumor-adjacent pairs) overlapped less than tumor region pairs did.

From 400 to 500 ng total RNA, TCR beta cDNA was generated with a primer in the constant region. Slightly modified ARM-PCR served as the procedure for the TCR beta libraries. These libraries came from three rounds of nested multiplex PCR. Running around 9 cycles apiece, the first two PCR rounds relied on TRBV1-TRBV30 forward primers together with a C-beta reverse primer. From the multiplex PCR reads, TCRdb called clonotypes with MiXCR, one entry per CDR3 protein. The data hold 180,000 or so distinct CDR3 sequences, with less than 65% observed a single time. The gene calls are TRBV11-3 and TRBJ2-1, with D possibly matching TRBD2 (6 bases). This sequence originates from a man in his forties with primary liver carcinoma and hepatitis B virus infection. The sample was peripheral blood. CDR3 sequence reads: CASSLAAWRVTYNEQFF. CDR3 nucleotide sequence: TGTGCTAGCAGCTTAGCGGCATGGCGGGTCACCTACAATGAGCAGTTCTTC.